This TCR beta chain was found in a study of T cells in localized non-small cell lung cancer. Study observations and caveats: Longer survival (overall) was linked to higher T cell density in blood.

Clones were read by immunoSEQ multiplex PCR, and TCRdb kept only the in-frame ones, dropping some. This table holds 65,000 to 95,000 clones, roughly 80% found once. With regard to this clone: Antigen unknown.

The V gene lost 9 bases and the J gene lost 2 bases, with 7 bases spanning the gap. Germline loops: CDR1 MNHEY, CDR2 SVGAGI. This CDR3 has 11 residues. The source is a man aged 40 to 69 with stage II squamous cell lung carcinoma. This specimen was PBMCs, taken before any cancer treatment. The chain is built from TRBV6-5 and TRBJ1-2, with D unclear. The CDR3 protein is CASRENYGYTF. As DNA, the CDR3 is TGTGCCAGTCGGGAGAACTATGGCTACACCTTC.